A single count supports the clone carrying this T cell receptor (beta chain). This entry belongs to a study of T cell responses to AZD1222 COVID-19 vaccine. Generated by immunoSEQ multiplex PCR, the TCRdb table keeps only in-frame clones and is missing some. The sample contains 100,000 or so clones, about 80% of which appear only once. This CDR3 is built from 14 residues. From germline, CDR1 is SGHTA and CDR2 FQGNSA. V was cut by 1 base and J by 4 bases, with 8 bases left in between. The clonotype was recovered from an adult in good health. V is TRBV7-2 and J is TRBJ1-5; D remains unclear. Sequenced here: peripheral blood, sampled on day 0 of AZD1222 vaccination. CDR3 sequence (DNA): TGTGCCAGCAGCTTAGTGATTCGAAATCAGCCCCAGCATTTT. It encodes CASSLVIRNQPQHF.